The present T cell receptor (beta chain) was sequenced within a study of response to subunit inactivated influenza vaccine. This clonotype turned up a few times. TCRdb passed the RT-PCR reads through MiXCR, listing each CDR3 protein once. The sample yields some 570,000 distinct CDR3 sequences, 11% seen once. V shed 5 bases and J shed 8 bases, with 9 bases lying between them. This CDR3 is built from 12 residues. These records were also assigned to another study, of T cells expressing NK-cell markers. That investigation notes: Libraries used 5'RACE template switching adding universal primer site and UMIs. HCMV serostatus: seven of eight sequenced donors positive, one negative. Dominant NKG2C+ clonotypes were found to form roughly 1.0-7.0% of CD8+ T cells in more than five donors. Topping the CD3+CD56-NKG2C+ fraction as well were these clonotypes, in several donors. Whether expanded NKG2C+ T cell clones were HCMV specific stayed uncertain.

The source was PBMCs from blood, collected on the day of vaccination. The V and J genes are TRBV12-3 or TRBV12-4 and TRBJ1-4; D not resolved. The origin of this receptor is a man aged 45 to 65 who received an inactivated influenza vaccine. Here the CDR3 reads CASSAIDEKLFF. CDR3 nucleotides: TGTGCCAGCAGTGCGATCGACGAAAAACTGTTTTTT.